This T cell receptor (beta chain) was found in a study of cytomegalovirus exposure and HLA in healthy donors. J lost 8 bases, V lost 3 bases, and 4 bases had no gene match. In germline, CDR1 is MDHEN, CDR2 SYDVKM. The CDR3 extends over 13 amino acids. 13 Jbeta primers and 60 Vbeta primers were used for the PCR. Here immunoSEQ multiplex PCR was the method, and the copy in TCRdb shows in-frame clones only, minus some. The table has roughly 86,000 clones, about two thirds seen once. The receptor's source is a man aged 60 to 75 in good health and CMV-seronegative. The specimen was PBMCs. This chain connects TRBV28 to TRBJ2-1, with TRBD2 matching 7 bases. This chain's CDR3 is CASSFSLADEQFF. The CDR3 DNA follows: TGTGCCAGCAGTTTTTCCCTAGCGGATGAGCAGTTCTTC.